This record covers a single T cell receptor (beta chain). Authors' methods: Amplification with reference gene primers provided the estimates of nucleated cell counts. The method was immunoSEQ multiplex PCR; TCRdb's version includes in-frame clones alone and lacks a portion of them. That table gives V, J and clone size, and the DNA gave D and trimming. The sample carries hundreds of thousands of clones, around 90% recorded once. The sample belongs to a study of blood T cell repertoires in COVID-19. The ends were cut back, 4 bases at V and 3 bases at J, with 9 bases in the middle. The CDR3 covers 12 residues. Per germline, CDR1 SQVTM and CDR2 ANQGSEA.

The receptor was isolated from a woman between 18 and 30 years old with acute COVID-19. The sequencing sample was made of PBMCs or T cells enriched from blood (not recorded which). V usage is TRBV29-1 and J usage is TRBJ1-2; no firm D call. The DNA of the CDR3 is TGCAGCGTTGGGGAGGGCTACTATGGCTACACCTTC. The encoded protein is CSVGEGYYGYTF.